These T cell receptor beta chains were read from a single sample in a study of cytomegalovirus exposure and HLA in healthy donors. Assay used: immunoSEQ multiplex PCR; TCRdb lists only in-frame clones, some missing. The table shows over 100,000 clones, with around three quarters occurring only once. The specimen was PBMCs. The receptors derive from a female donor in good health and CMV-seronegative. Both conserved end residues are part of each CDR3. D genes are given only for firm matches. Not every row has a clone size; where given, it reads once, few, many or a size class.

J,D,size,V,DNA,CDR3
TRBJ2-4,TRBD2,.,TRBV27,TGTGCCAGCAGTTTCTCCGGGACTAGCGGGGGGGTAGCCAAAAACATTCAGTACTTC,CASSFSGTSGGVAKNIQYF
TRBJ1-5,TRBD1,.,TRBV27,TGTGCCAGCAGTCTGCAGGGGGCTCCGGGTCAGCCCCAGCATTTT,CASSLQGAPGQPQHF
TRBJ2-3,TRBD2,once,TRBV10-2,TGCGCCAGCAGTGGGGTAGCGGGGGGGCGATATGCAGATACGCAGTATTTT,CASSGVAGGRYADTQYF
TRBJ1-2,TRBD1,.,TRBV7-2,TGTGCCAGCACCCCAGGACAGGGAAACTATGGCTACACCTTC,CASTPGQGNYGYTF
TRBJ1-1,.,.,TRBV19,TGTGCCAGTAGTATAAAGAACAGGGCCTTTGAAGCTTTCTTT,CASSIKNRAFEAFF
TRBJ2-3,TRBD2,.,TRBV10-3,TGTGCCATCTCGATCAGCGGGGGTACCAGGGATACGCAGTATTTT,CAISISGGTRDTQYF
TRBJ2-1,TRBD1,.,TRBV5-1,TGCGCCAGCAGCGAACAGGGGATATACAATGAGCAGTTCTTC,CASSEQGIYNEQFF
TRBJ1-1,.,few,TRBV7-9,TGTGCCAGCAGCTTAGTAAGCAGCCAAGGCGGAGCTTTCTTT,CASSLVSSQGGAFF
TRBJ2-7,TRBD1,.,TRBV18,TGTGCCAGCTCACCAAGGGACAGGGCGACCTACGAGCAGTACTTC,CASSPRDRATYEQYF
TRBJ2-7,.,.,TRBV14,TGTGCCAGCAGCCAATTATGGGACTCCGAGCAGTACTTC,CASSQLWDSEQYF
TRBJ1-2,.,.,TRBV7-9,TGTGCCAGCAGCCAAGACCCGGGTAGCTATGGCTACACCTTC,CASSQDPGSYGYTF
TRBJ2-7,.,few,TRBV7-6,TGTGCCAGCCTTGGACAGACCTACGAGCAGTACTTC,CASLGQTYEQYF
TRBJ2-5,TRBD1,.,TRBV29-1,TGCAGCGTCCTCCGACAGGGAGAGACCCAGTACTTC,CSVLRQGETQYF
TRBJ1-5,TRBD1,once,TRBV7-9,TGTGCCAGCAGCTTGGGTGACAGGGGCAATCAGCCCCAGCATTTT,CASSLGDRGNQPQHF
TRBJ1-5,TRBD1,once,TRBV19,TGTGCCAGTAGCTCCATACAGGGGGGCCATAGCAATCAGCCCCAGCATTTT,CASSSIQGGHSNQPQHF
TRBJ1-4,TRBD1,.,TRBV2,TGTGCCAGCAGCGCGGGGACAGGGGGCTATCGAACTAATGAAAAACTGTTTTTT,CASSAGTGGYRTNEKLFF
TRBJ1-2,.,.,TRBV13,TGTGCCAGCGGCCTTATTTCTAACTATGGCTACACCTTC,CASGLISNYGYTF
TRBJ1-3,TRBD1,.,TRBV9,TGTGCCAGCAGCCCCCATGTTGGGACAGGAGGAAACACCATATATTTT,CASSPHVGTGGNTIYF
TRBJ2-7,.,.,TRBV19,TGTGCCAGTAGTAAATTGCGGGGCTCCTACGAGCAGTACTTC,CASSKLRGSYEQYF
TRBJ1-2,TRBD1,.,TRBV6-5,TGTGCCAGCAGAACAAATACAGGGGGCGGAGGCTACACCTTC,CASRTNTGGGGYTF
TRBJ1-1,.,.,TRBV6-1,TGTGCCAGCATGACAGCTCCAACCTTGAACACTGAAGCTTTCTTT,CASMTAPTLNTEAFF
TRBJ2-5,.,.,TRBV19,TGTGCCAGTAGTATAGATAGCTCCCAGGGGACCCAGTACTTC,CASSIDSSQGTQYF